Listed below are T cell receptor beta chains from one sample, sequenced in a study of T cell repertoires in cytomegalovirus infection. Each CDR3 protein gets one entry after TCRdb re-called the reads with MiXCR. The table shows around 540,000 distinct CDR3 sequences, with about 33% occurring only once. Their specific antigens are unknown. This material consisted of cultured PBMCs, taken from culture after CMV antigen stimulation. Receptors were obtained from a human donor in good health (CMV status not recorded). Some clones in this sample may be carry-over from other donors' samples. Both conserved end residues are part of each CDR3.

cdr3_aa j_call v_call
CAISEPGVYNEQFF TRBJ2-1 TRBV10-3
CASSHVGQGTLAFF TRBJ1-1 TRBV7-8
CASSFTPYNEQFF TRBJ2-1 TRBV11-2
CSVGRRERSEQFF TRBJ2-1 TRBV29-1
CASSQDRTTAGREKLFF TRBJ1-4 TRBV4-3
CASSLALGSGGLNTEAFF TRBJ1-1 TRBV5-1
CASSFLPQRVLKRGSYNEQFF TRBJ2-1 TRBV27
CASSQLERPNTEAFF TRBJ1-1 TRBV4-2
CASSFSGRSYNEQFF TRBJ2-1 TRBV27
CASSSLAGGFSEQFF TRBJ2-1 TRBV5-1
CASSLATDGTDTQYF TRBJ2-3 TRBV7-9
CASSAQPGTGARSLLHF TRBJ1-6 TRBV7-8
CASSLTGLSDLSTDTQYF TRBJ2-3 TRBV28
CASSDPTLSGNEQFF TRBJ2-1 TRBV6-1
CATSDGDRVEAFF TRBJ1-1 TRBV24-1
CASSSQANYGYTF TRBJ1-2 TRBV5-1
CASSEYRQFAYEQYF TRBJ2-7 TRBV25-1
CASSHTRQAIRYEQFF TRBJ2-1 TRBV18
CASSQVLAAKNIQYF TRBJ2-4 TRBV4-3